Each of the 9 T cell receptor beta chains below was sequenced from the same sample in a study of T cell changes during pregnancy in multiple sclerosis (dated by TCRdb to about 2019). Libraries were constructed by the immunoSEQ multiplex PCR assay. TCRdb took this table from immuneACCESS and kept in-frame rearrangements with V and J called. Such tables lack part of the clones; where checked against another copy, unresolved V genes explain under half of the gap, and the rest is unexplained. The sample yields under 150,000 clones; approximately 96% were counted once. The ten most abundant clones make up roughly 0.45% of the sample. Here the sequenced sample was peripheral blood, taken after pregnancy. These receptors came from a female donor with multiple sclerosis, enrolled in a pregnancy study.

This chain connects TRBV21-1 to TRBJ1-5. TRBV21-1 is a recognized pseudogene. CDR3 length: 17 residues. The CDR3 spells CASSKPQEENSNQPQHF. The DNA of the CDR3 is TGTGCCAGCAGCAAACCCCAGGAGGAAAATAGCAATCAGCCCCAGCATTTT.

This chain connects TRBV7-9 to TRBJ2-1, with 12 bases identical to TRBD2. The CDR3 has 18 residues. The germline gives CDR1 SEHNR, CDR2 FQNEAQ (reference sequence). J gave up 0 bases and V 1 base, and 4 bases lay outside the gene matches. This CDR3 is CASSLGLAGAPSYNEQFF. CDR3 DNA: TGTGCCAGCAGCTTAGGACTAGCGGGAGCCCCCTCCTACAATGAGCAGTTCTTC.

The J gene is TRBJ1-2, the V gene TRBV5-6, with TRBD1 matching 9 bases. V shed 4 bases, J shed 8 bases, and the junction held 6 bases outside the gene matches. The CDR3 is 13 amino acids. From germline, CDR1 is SGHDT and CDR2 YYEEEE. The CDR3 nucleotides read TGTGCCAGCAGCCCACAGGGGGCTGAAGGCTACACCTTC. It yields the protein CASSPQGAEGYTF.

The J gene is TRBJ2-7, the V gene TRBV18, with D maybe TRBD2 (6 bases). CDR3 length: 15 residues. Germline CDR1 is KGHSH and CDR2 is LQKENI. The V end lost 3 bases, the J end lost 4 bases, and 16 bases lay between the germline ends. CDR3 bases: TGTGCCAGCTCACCGAAATCCGGGGGTGGGTACGAGCAGTACTTC. Amino acids: CASSPKSGGGYEQYF. Combining the CDR3 with reference TRBV18 and TRBJ2-7 gives the whole variable domain NAGVMQNPRHLVRRRGQEARLRCSPMKGHSHVYWYRQLPEEGLKFMVYLQKENIIDESGMPKERFSAEFPKEGPSILRIQQVVRGDSAAYFCASSPKSGGGYEQYFGPGTRLTVT.

CDR3 in amino acids: CASSGGDSYSGNTIYF. Here the CDR3 DNA reads TGTGCCAGCAGTGGAGGGGACTCCTACTCTGGAAACACCATATATTTT. The rearrangement uses TRBV6-1 and TRBJ1-3; D might be TRBD1 (5 bases). The CDR3 has 16 amino acids. V lost 4 bases, J lost 0 bases, and 13 bases lay in between. Germline CDR1 reads MNHNS; CDR2 reads SASEGT.

The rearrangement uses TRBV4-1 and TRBJ2-7; D uncertain. The V gene lost 1 base and the J gene lost 1 base, with 8 bases spanning the gap. Germline lookup yields CDR1 MGHRA and CDR2 YSYEKL. This CDR3 comprises 14 residues. The chain's CDR3 is CASSQVAVSYEQYF. CDR3 nucleotides: TGCGCCAGCAGCCAAGTAGCAGTATCCTACGAGCAGTACTTC.

This chain joins TRBV7-2 and TRBJ1-5, with TRBD1 as a possible D gene (5 bases). CDR1 SGHTA and CDR2 FQGNSA come from the germline V gene. The CDR3 has 11 amino acids. Trimming pared 5 bases from V and 12 bases from J, leaving 11 bases between. The CDR3 DNA follows: TGTGCCAGCAGCCAGGGCAGCCTCCAGCATTTT. This gives the protein CASSQGSLQHF.

The rearrangement uses TRBV7-6 and TRBJ2-5; TRBD2 agrees at 14 bases. V was pared by 4 bases and J by 2 bases, with 9 bases of the junction left unmatched. Germline-derived CDR1 and CDR2 are SGHVS and FNYEAQ. The CDR3 extends over 18 amino acids. The CDR3 DNA is TGTGCCAGCAGCTCGGGACTAGCGGGAGCAGTTTGGCAAGAGACCCAGTACTTC. Amino acids: CASSSGLAGAVWQETQYF. Together with reference TRBV7-6 and TRBJ2-5, the CDR3 gives the full variable domain: GAGVSQSPRYKVTKRGQDVALRCDPISGHVSLYWYRQALGQGPEFLTYFNYEAQQDKSGLPNDRFSAERPEGSISTLTIQRTEQRDSAMYRCASSSGLAGAVWQETQYFGPGTRLLVL.

V is TRBV29-1 and J is TRBJ2-7; TRBD2 agrees at 12 bases. CDR1 is SQVTM and CDR2 is ANQGSEA in the germline V gene. Trimming cost V 4 bases and J 7 bases; bases outside gene matches: 5. The CDR3 is 13 amino acids. The CDR3 protein is CSVVTSGRREQYF. As DNA, the CDR3 is TGCAGCGTTGTTACTAGCGGGAGGAGGGAGCAGTACTTC.